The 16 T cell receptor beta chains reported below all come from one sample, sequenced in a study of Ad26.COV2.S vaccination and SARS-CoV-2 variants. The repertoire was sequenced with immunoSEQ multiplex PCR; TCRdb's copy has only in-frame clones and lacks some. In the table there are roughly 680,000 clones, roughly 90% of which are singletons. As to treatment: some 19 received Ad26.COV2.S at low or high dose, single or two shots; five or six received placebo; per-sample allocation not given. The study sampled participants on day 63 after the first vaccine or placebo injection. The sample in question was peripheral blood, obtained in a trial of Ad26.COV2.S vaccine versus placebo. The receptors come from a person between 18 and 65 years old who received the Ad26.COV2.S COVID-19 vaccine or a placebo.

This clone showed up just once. In DNA, the CDR3 is TGTGCCAGCAGCGCCGTGGGGGGGAGGTTAAACACCGGGGAGCTGTTTTTT. This encodes CASSAVGGRLNTGELFF. The chain recombines TRBV7-2 with TRBJ2-2; 7 positions match TRBD2. Per the germline V gene, CDR1 is SGHTA and CDR2 is FQGNSA. This CDR3 region has 17 residues. Unmatched junction bases numbered 11, after V lost 5 bases and J lost 2 bases.

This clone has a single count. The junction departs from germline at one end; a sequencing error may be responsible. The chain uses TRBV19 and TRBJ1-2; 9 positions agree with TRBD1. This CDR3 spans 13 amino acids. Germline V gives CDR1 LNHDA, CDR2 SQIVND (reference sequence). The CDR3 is CASRMMGQGTFFF. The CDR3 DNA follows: TGTGCCAGTAGAATGATGGGACAGGGCACTTTCTTCTTC.

Here the CDR3 DNA reads TGTGCCAGTACCCATCGGGGGGTCAGCTCCTACAATGAGCAGTTCTTC. Amino acid sequence: CASTHRGVSSYNEQFF. The chain carries TRBV19 and TRBJ2-1; 7 nucleotides match TRBD2. The V and J ends lost 7 bases and 0 bases, in that order; junction bases with no gene match: 9. Germline V gene lookup returns CDR1 LNHDA and CDR2 SQIVND (reference sequence). The length of the CDR3 is 16 residues.

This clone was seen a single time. CDR3 in DNA: TGTGCCACCAGTGACGGGCCAGGGACGACCGGGGAGCTGTTTTTT. Residues: CATSDGPGTTGELFF. The chain combines TRBV24-1 with TRBJ2-2, with D perhaps matching TRBD1 or TRBD2 (5 bases each). The CDR3 contains 15 residues. The V and J ends lost 4 bases and 5 bases respectively, with 13 bases between them. Per germline, CDR1 KGHDR and CDR2 SFDVKD.

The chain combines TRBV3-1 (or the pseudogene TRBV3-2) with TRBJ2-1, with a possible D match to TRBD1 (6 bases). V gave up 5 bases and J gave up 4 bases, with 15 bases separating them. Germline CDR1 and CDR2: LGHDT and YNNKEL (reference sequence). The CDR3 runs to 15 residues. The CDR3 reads CASSFTGPVYNEQFF. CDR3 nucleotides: TGTGCCAGCAGCTTCACAGGGCCCGTTTACAATGAGCAGTTCTTC.

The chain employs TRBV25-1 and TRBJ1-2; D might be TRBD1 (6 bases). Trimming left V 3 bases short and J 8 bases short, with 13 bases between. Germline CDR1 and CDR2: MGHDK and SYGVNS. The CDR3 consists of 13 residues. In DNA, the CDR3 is TGTGCCAGCAGTGAGCGCAGGGGTTCGGGCTACACCTTC. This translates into CASSERRGSGYTF.

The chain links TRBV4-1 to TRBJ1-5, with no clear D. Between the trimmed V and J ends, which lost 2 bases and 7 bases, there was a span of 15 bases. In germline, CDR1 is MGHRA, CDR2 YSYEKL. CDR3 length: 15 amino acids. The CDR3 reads CASSQRDITDQPQHF. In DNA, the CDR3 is TGCGCCAGCAGCCAACGCGACATAACGGACCAGCCCCAGCATTTT.

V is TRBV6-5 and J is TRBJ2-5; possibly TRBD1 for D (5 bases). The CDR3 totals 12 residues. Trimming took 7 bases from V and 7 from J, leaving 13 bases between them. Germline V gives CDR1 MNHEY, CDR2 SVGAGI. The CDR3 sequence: CASKGNQGTQYF. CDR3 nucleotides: TGTGCCAGCAAAGGGAACCAGGGGACCCAGTACTTC.

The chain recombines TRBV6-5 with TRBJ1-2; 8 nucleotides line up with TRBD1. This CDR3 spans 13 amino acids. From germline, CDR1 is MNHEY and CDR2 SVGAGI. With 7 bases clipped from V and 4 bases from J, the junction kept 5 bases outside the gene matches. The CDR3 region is CASTDRESYGYTF. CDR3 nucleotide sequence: TGTGCCAGCACGGACAGGGAGAGCTATGGCTACACCTTC.

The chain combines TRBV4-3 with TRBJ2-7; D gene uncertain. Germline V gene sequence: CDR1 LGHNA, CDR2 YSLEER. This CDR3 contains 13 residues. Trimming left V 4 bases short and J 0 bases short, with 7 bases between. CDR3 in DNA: TGCGCCAGCAGCCCCGGTTACTCCTACGAGCAGTACTTC. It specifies CASSPGYSYEQYF.

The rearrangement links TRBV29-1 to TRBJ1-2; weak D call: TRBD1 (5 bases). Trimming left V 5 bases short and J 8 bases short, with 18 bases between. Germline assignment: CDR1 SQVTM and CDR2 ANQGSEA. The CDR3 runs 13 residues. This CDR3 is CSVSTQAPRGYTF. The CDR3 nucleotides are TGCAGCGTTTCTACACAGGCCCCGCGGGGCTACACCTTC.

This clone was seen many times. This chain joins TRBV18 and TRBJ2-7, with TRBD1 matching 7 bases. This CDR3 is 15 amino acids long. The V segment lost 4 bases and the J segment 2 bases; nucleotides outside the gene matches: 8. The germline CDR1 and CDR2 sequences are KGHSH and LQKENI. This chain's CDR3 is CASSLTGTAPYEQYF. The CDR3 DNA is TGTGCCAGCTCACTAACCGGGACAGCCCCCTACGAGCAGTACTTC.

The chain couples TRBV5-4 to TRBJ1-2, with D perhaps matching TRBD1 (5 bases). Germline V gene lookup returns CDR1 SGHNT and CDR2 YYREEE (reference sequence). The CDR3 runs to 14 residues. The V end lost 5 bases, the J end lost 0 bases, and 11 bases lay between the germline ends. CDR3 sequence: CASRRDLANYGYTF. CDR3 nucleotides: TGTGCCAGCAGAAGGGACCTAGCTAACTATGGCTACACCTTC.

For the CDR3, the DNA is TGCGCCAGCAGCCCGGAGGACAGGGGTTTCGAAAAACTGTTTTTT. Amino acids: CASSPEDRGFEKLFF. This rearrangement joins TRBV5-1 to TRBJ1-4; TRBD1 matches at 9 bases. Germline V gives CDR1 SGHRS, CDR2 YFSETQ. V shed 4 bases, J shed 8 bases, and the junction held 9 bases outside the gene matches. The CDR3 runs 15 residues.

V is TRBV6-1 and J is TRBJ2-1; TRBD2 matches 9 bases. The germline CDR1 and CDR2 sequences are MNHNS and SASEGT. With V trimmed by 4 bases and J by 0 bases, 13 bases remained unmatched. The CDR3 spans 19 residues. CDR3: CASSVGAGGLVRSYNEQFF. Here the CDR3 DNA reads TGTGCCAGCAGTGTGGGAGCGGGGGGTCTCGTCCGCTCCTACAATGAGCAGTTCTTC.

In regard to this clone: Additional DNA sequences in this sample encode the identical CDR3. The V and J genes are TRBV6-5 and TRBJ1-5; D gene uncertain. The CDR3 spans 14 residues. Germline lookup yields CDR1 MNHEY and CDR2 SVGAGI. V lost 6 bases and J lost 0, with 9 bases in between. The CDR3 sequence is CASRAGYSNQPQHF. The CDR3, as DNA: TGTGCCAGCAGAGCCGGTTATAGCAATCAGCCCCAGCATTTT.